The rows below give T cell receptor beta chains drawn from one sample of a study of T cells in Graves' hyperthyroidism and ophthalmopathy. TCRdb reprocessed the multiplex PCR reads via MiXCR and lists one record per CDR3 protein. The data hold approximately 330,000 distinct CDR3 sequences, with roughly 13% observed a single time. Sequenced input: blood. The receptors were sampled from a woman between 40 and 50 years old with Graves' ophthalmopathy. Both conserved end residues are part of each CDR3. The order of the fields is J gene, V gene, clone size, D gene, CDR3 DNA, CDR3 protein. A D gene is named only where the DNA matches it firmly. Some rows mark clone size as missing; the rest say once, few, many or name a class of expanded clone.

TRBJ2-7 TRBV11-2 many - TGTGCCAGCACTCTCTTCTCGCACGAGCAGTACTTC CASTLFSHEQYF
TRBJ2-2 TRBV7-2 - TRBD2 TGTGCCAGCAGCGCGCGGGAGGGGGGGCCGAGCGGGGAGCTGTTTTTT CASSAREGGPSGELFF
TRBJ1-1 TRBV5-1 many TRBD1 TGCGCCAGCAGCTTAGGACAGGGGGCTGAAGCTTTCTTT CASSLGQGAEAFF
TRBJ2-7 TRBV19 - - TGTGCCAGTAGTACTCTCCAAGAGGACAAAACTTACGAGCAGTACTTC CASSTLQEDKTYEQYF
TRBJ2-1 TRBV9 few TRBD2 TGTGCCAGCAGAGGAAGCGGGACTAACTCCTACAATGAGCAGTTCTTC CASRGSGTNSYNEQFF
TRBJ2-2 TRBV29-1 few TRBD2 TGCAGCGTTGGGGTAGCGGGGGTTTCCGGGGAGCTGTTTTTT CSVGVAGVSGELFF
TRBJ1-6 TRBV20-1 - TRBD1 TGCAGTGCTAGAGCCGGACAGGGCTGGAATTCACCCCTCCACTTT CSARAGQGWNSPLHF
TRBJ2-2 TRBV11-3 many TRBD1 TGTGCCAGCAGCTCGTCGACAGGGAGCACCGGGGAGCTGTTTTTT CASSSSTGSTGELFF
TRBJ1-5 TRBV11-2 many - TGTGCCAGCAGCTTAGTAGGGGGCAATCAGCCCCAGCATTTT CASSLVGGNQPQHF
TRBJ2-2 TRBV5-5 - - TGTGCCAGCAGTTATACAGGGTCCGGGGAGCTGTTTTTT CASSYTGSGELFF
TRBJ2-7 TRBV20-1 few - TGCAGTGCTAGTTCCGGGGACCTTGGGGAGCAGTACTTC CSASSGDLGEQYF
TRBJ2-6 TRBV28 once TRBD1 TGTGCGACACAGGGGGCTCATGCCGGGGCCAACGTCCTGACTTTC CATQGAHAGANVLTF
TRBJ1-2 TRBV12-3/TRBV12-4 many TRBD1 TGTGCCAGCAGCACCCGACAGGGGGCATATGGCTACACCTTC CASSTRQGAYGYTF
TRBJ2-2 TRBV27 many - TGTGCCAGCAGTCCCCTCACCGGGGAGCTGTTTTTT CASSPLTGELFF
TRBJ2-7 TRBV7-9 many - TGTGCCAGCAGCTTATGGGACGAGCAGTACTTC CASSLWDEQYF
TRBJ2-2 TRBV10-1 few - TGCGCCAGCAGTGAGGACCCCACCGGGGAGCTGTTTTTT CASSEDPTGELFF
TRBJ1-1 TRBV28 few - TGTGCCAGCAGTTCTCATAACAGGGTCACTGAAGCTTTCTTT CASSSHNRVTEAFF
TRBJ2-7 TRBV7-2 many TRBD1 TGTGCCAGCAGCCTTGGGACAGACTACTACGAGCAGTACTTC CASSLGTDYYEQYF
TRBJ2-5 TRBV29-1 few - TGCAGCGTTGAGGCAGGCCCCCAGGACCAGTACTTC CSVEAGPQDQYF
TRBJ1-1 TRBV7-9 - - TGTGCCAGCAGCTTATTTAAAGTGAACACTGAAGCTTTCTTT CASSLFKVNTEAFF
TRBJ2-5 TRBV19 few TRBD2 TGTGCCAGTAGTATCCTTGGCGGGAGGGCCATAGAGACCCAGTACTTC CASSILGGRAIETQYF
TRBJ1-5 TRBV11-2 many - TGTGCCAGCACCTCGGGGTATGGGAGCAATCAGCCCCAGCATTTT CASTSGYGSNQPQHF
TRBJ1-4 TRBV7-6 few - TGTGCCAGCAGCTTGGAACCTCCCCTCTACGGCGAAAAACTGTTTTTT CASSLEPPLYGEKLFF
TRBJ2-1 TRBV5-6 few TRBD1 TGTGCCAGCAGCAAAGACAGGGGTTTTTACAATGAGCAGTTCTTC CASSKDRGFYNEQFF